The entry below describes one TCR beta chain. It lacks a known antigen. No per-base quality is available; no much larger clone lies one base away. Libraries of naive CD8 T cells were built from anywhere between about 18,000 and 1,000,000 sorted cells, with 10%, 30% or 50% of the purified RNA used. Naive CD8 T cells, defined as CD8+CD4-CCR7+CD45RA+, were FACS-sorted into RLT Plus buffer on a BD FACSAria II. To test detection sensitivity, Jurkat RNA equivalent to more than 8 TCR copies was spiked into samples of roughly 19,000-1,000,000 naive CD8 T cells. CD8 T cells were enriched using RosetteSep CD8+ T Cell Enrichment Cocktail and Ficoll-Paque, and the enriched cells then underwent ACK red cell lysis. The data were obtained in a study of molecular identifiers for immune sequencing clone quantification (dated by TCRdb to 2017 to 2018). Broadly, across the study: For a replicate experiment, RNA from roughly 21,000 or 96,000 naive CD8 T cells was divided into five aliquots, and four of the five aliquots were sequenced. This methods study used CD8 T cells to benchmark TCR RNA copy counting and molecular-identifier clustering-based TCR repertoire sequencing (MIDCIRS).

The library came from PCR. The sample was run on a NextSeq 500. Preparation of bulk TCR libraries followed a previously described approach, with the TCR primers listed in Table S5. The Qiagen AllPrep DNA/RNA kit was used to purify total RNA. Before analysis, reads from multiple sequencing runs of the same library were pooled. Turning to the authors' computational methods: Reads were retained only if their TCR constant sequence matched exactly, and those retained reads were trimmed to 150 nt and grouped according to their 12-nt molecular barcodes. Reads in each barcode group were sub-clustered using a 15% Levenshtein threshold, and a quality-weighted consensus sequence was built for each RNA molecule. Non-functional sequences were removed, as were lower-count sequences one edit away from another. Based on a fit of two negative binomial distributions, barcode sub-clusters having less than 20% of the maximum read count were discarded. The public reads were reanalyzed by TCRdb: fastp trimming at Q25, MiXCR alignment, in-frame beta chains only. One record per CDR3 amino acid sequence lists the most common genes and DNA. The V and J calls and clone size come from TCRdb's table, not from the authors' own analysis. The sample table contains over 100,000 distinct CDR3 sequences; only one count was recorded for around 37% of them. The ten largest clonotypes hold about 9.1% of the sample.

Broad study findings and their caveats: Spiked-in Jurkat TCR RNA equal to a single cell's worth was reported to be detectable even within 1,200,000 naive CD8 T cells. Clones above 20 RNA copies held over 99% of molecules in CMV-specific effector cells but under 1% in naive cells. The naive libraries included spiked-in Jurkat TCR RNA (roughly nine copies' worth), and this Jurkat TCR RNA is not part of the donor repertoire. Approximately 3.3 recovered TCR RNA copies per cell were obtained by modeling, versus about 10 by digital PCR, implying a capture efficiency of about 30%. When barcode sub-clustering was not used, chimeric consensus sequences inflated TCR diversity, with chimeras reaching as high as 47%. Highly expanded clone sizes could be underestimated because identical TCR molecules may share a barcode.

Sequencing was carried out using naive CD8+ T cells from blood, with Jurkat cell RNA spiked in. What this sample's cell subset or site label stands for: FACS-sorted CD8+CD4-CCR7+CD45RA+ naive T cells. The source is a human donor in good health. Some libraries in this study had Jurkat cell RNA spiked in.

The CDR3 protein: CASSATAYEQYF. The nucleotide sequence reads as follows: TGTGCCAGCAGCGCGACTGCCTACGAGCAGTACTTC. This chain joins TRBV7-9 to TRBJ2-7; the D segment cannot be called with confidence. Measured from the cysteine to the phenylalanine, the CDR3 is 12 residues long. Only CDR3 DNA is held: 36 bases, read in frame from base 1. Between the V and J ends, shortened by 5 bases and 2 bases respectively, the junction contains 7 bases. The germline V gene (reference sequence) supplies CDR1 SEHNR and CDR2 FQNEAQ.